This TCR beta chain is drawn from a study of cytomegalovirus exposure and HLA in healthy donors. J was trimmed by 6 bases and V by 6 bases; bases with no gene match: 3. This CDR3 has 12 residues. The V gene's germline CDR1 is SEHNR and CDR2 FQNEAQ (reference sequence). This PCR relied on a set of 60 Vbeta primers and 13 Jbeta primers. Libraries were prepared by immunoSEQ multiplex PCR; TCRdb keeps only in-frame clonotypes and omits some of them. Of over 250,000 clones listed, 75% to 90% are singletons. The sequencing sample was made of PBMCs. This clonotype originated in a man in his forties or fifties in good health and CMV-seropositive. V is TRBV7-9 and J is TRBJ2-7; 9 positions match TRBD1. This CDR3 reads CASRRTGVEQYF. The CDR3 DNA reads TGTGCCAGCAGGCGGACAGGGGTCGAGCAGTACTTC.